Listed below are T cell receptor beta chains from one sample, sequenced in a study of OX40 agonist ivuxolimab in advanced cancers. TCRdb's table, derived via immunoSEQ multiplex PCR, lists solely in-frame clones and lacks some. The sample consists of 67,000 or so clones, about 85% of them appearing once. Sequencing was performed on CD4+ or CD8+ T cells sorted from blood, taken in a trial of the OX40 agonist ivuxolimab. The receptors here all came from an adult with an advanced solid tumor such as melanoma, head and neck, liver or kidney cancer. Each CDR3 is given with its conserved first and last residue. The D gene is left open where the match is weak. Where a row states a size, it is once, few, many or the class of an expanded clone; other rows omit it.

>-|TRBJ2-1|14|TRBD1|TRBV6-1
TGTGCCAGCAGTGAAGTTACAGGGGACAATGAGCAGTTCTTC
CASSEVTGDNEQFF
>-|TRBJ2-2|16|TRBD2|TRBV23-1
TGCGCCAGCAGTCAGTCTAGCGGGGAGAACACCGGGGAGCTGTTTTTT
CASSQSSGENTGELFF
>-|TRBJ2-1|17|TRBD1|TRBV4-1
TGCGCCAGCAGCCAAGAAAGCAGGGGGCTCGTGTACAATGAGCAGTTCTTC
CASSQESRGLVYNEQFF
>-|TRBJ2-5|14|TRBD2|TRBV7-2
TGTGCCAGCAGCTTAGGTGGGGGGGTAAAGACCCAGTACTTC
CASSLGGGVKTQYF
>-|TRBJ2-5|12|-|TRBV28
TGTGCCAGCAGCCTGGCCCAAGAGACCCAGTACTTC
CASSLAQETQYF
>once|TRBJ2-2|13|-|TRBV7-7
TGTGCTAGCAGCCGACAGGAGACCGGGGAGCTGTTTTTT
CASSRQETGELFF
>once|TRBJ2-1|14|-|TRBV27
TGTGCCAGCAGTGTATTACAGGGTTACAATGAGCAGTTCTTC
CASSVLQGYNEQFF
>once|TRBJ2-3|14|-|TRBV5-4
TGTGCCAGCAGCTTGAATGAGCACACAGATACGCAGTATTTT
CASSLNEHTDTQYF
>-|TRBJ2-3|12|TRBD2|TRBV6-6
TGTGCCAGTCTAGCGGGCAAAGATACGCAGTATTTT
CASLAGKDTQYF
>-|TRBJ1-2|13|-|TRBV5-4
TGTGCCAGCAGTTCCTTGACTGACTATGGCTACACCTTC
CASSSLTDYGYTF
>-|TRBJ2-3|15|-|TRBV5-6
TGTGCCAGCGGACGACGGGGACCTAGCACAGATACGCAGTATTTT
CASGRRGPSTDTQYF
>-|TRBJ2-1|19|TRBD2|TRBV7-9
TGTGCCAGCAGCCCGGGACTAGCGGGAGGTAAGAGCTCCTACAATGAGCAGTTCTTC
CASSPGLAGGKSSYNEQFF
>-|TRBJ2-1|16|TRBD2|TRBV7-6
TGTGCCAGCAGCGGATTAGCGGGAGCCTATTACAATGAGCAGTTCTTC
CASSGLAGAYYNEQFF
>-|TRBJ1-5|16|-|TRBV19
TGTGCCAGTAGTATAGAGGTTCGGCGGAGCAATCAGCCCCAGCATTTT
CASSIEVRRSNQPQHF
>few|TRBJ1-4|13|-|TRBV2
TGTGCCAGCAGTGGGCAGAGAAATGAAAAACTGTTTTTT
CASSGQRNEKLFF
>once|TRBJ2-1|15|-|TRBV12-5
TGTGCTAGTGGTTTGGTTTCAACTCCTTACAATGAGCAGTTCTTC
CASGLVSTPYNEQFF
>few|TRBJ1-2|8|-|TRBV19
TGTGCCACCCCGGGCAACACCTTC
CATPGNTF
>-|TRBJ1-5|23|TRBD1|TRBV23-1
TGCGCCAGCAGTCAATTTCGGGGGGAAATTTCGTTACACTCGGACAGGGGGCATCAGCCCCAGCATTTT
CASSQFRGEISLHSDRGHQPQHF
>few|TRBJ2-7|14|-|TRBV6-6
TGTGCCAGCAGTTCGGACGGGAGACCTTACGAGCAGTACTTC
CASSSDGRPYEQYF
>-|TRBJ2-3|17|TRBD2|TRBV13
TGTGCCAGCAGCCTCCGACTAGCGGGAACAACCACAGATACGCAGTATTTT
CASSLRLAGTTTDTQYF
>-|TRBJ1-1|15|TRBD1|TRBV18
TGTGCCAGCTCCCCAACCCGACAGGGAGGCACTGAAGCTTTCTTT
CASSPTRQGGTEAFF
>-|TRBJ2-1|14|TRBD2|TRBV11-2
TGTGCCAGCAGCCCCCCCCCGGGAGGGGGTGAGCAGTTCTTC
CASSPPPGGGEQFF
>once|TRBJ1-1|11|-|TRBV11-2
TGTGCCAGCAGCTTAGGCCTGGTCGCTTTCTTT
CASSLGLVAFF
>-|TRBJ2-7|13|-|TRBV27
TGTGCCAGCAGTTTTACTACAGCCTACGAGCAGTACTTC
CASSFTTAYEQYF
>-|TRBJ2-5|15|-|TRBV7-9
TGTGCCAGCAGCCCAAGCGGACTATCCGGGGAGACCCAGTACTTC
CASSPSGLSGETQYF
>-|TRBJ1-5|14|-|TRBV5-6
TGTGCCAGCAGCCACGGACAGACCCATCAGCCCCAGCATTTT
CASSHGQTHQPQHF
>-|TRBJ2-1|13|-|TRBV6-5
TGTGCCAGCTGGCGTAGATCTTACAATGAGCAGTTCTTC
CASWRRSYNEQFF
>-|TRBJ2-7|12|-|TRBV30
TGTGCCTGGAGTTGGCCCCTGGGCGAGCAGTACTTC
CAWSWPLGEQYF
>once|TRBJ2-3|16|TRBD1|TRBV30
TGTGCCTGGAAGGTCCCTGGACAGGGCGCTTCAGATACGCAGTATTTT
CAWKVPGQGASDTQYF
>-|TRBJ2-1|15|-|TRBV7-9
TGTGCCAGCAGCCTCGACGGTAGCTCCTACAATGAGCAGTTCTTC
CASSLDGSSYNEQFF
>-|TRBJ1-2|16|-|TRBV4-1
TGCGCCAGCAGCCAAGAAAGACAGTCTATAGCCCGGGGCTACACCTTC
CASSQERQSIARGYTF
>few|TRBJ2-2|17|TRBD1|TRBV4-1
TGCGCCAGCAGCCCACTCCTCAGGGGGCGAAACACCGGGGAGCTGTTTTTT
CASSPLLRGRNTGELFF